What follows is one T cell receptor (beta chain) and its context. Antigen specificity is unknown. The length of the CDR3 is 16 residues. Germline V CDR1 and CDR2: LGHNA, YSLEER. V was clipped by 0 bases and J by 2 bases, with 14 bases between them. The source of the sample is a study of graft-versus-host responses after intestinal transplantation. Across the study: The recipients all started with anti-thymocyte globulin induction and then took tacrolimus and steroids for roughly three years. Study-level findings and limits: The marrow of recipients harbored GvH clones, and ileum or blood showed some of them first.

The assay was immunoSEQ multiplex PCR, and TCRdb's table has in-frame clones only and misses some. The sample shows almost 85,000 clones, 91% of them seen only once. The sequence was collected from a human donor who received an intestinal transplant. V is TRBV4-3 and J is TRBJ2-7, with D unclear. Sequenced material: unstimulated CD4+ T cells sorted from spleen or lymph node cells, taken before intestinal transplant. The CDR3 nucleotides are TGCGCCAGCAGCCAAGATCGGTCCTCAAGCCCCTACGAGCAGTACTTC. Amino acids: CASSQDRSSSPYEQYF.